These 15 T cell receptor beta chains share one sample of origin, sequenced in a study of T cell responses to AZD1222 COVID-19 vaccine. Sequencing was performed with immunoSEQ multiplex PCR; in TCRdb, only in-frame clones are kept and a portion is missing. The table has under 100,000 clones, 88% seen once; the top ten hold roughly 2.8%. The sequenced sample was peripheral blood, obtained on day 0 of AZD1222 vaccination. The origin of the receptors is an adult in good health.

The chain links TRBV6-5 to TRBJ1-2, with 10 nucleotides matching TRBD1. Trimming at V came to 6 bases and at J to 0 bases, leaving 4 bases not matched to a gene. Germline lookup yields CDR1 MNHEY and CDR2 SVGAGI. This CDR3 has 15 amino acids. The DNA for the CDR3 is TGTGCCAGCAGCCCCGGGACAGGGGCTAACTATGGCTACACCTTC. Translated: CASSPGTGANYGYTF.

This clone was seen once. The chain employs TRBV18 and TRBJ1-6, with 9 bases aligning to TRBD1. The CDR3 is 16 amino acids. Per germline, CDR1 KGHSH and CDR2 LQKENI. V trimming: 1 base; J trimming: 5 bases; junction bases outside the gene matches: 3. The CDR3: CASSPQQGAHNSPLHF. CDR3 in DNA: TGTGCCAGCTCACCACAACAGGGGGCGCATAATTCACCCCTCCACTTT.

The gene calls are TRBV6-5 and TRBJ1-5; 7 positions agree with TRBD1. Germline assignment: CDR1 MNHEY and CDR2 SVGAGI. J was trimmed by 4 bases and V by 0 bases; bases with no gene match: 3. This CDR3 region has 15 residues. The CDR3, as DNA: TGTGCCAGCAGTTACTCCCAGGGGGGTAATCAGCCCCAGCATTTT. This gives the protein CASSYSQGGNQPQHF.

The chain uses TRBV19 and TRBJ2-3; no clear D. V was cut by 3 bases and J by 4 bases, with 14 bases left in between. CDR3 size: 15 residues. CDR1 and CDR2 from the germline V gene are LNHDA and SQIVND (reference sequence). DNA of the CDR3: TGTGCCAGTAGTATCCAACCAGGAATGGCAGATACGCAGTATTTT. Its translation is CASSIQPGMADTQYF. The full variable domain, rest sourced from reference TRBV19 and TRBJ2-3, is DGGITQSPKYLFRKEGQNVTLSCEQNLNHDAMYWYRQDPGQGLRLIYYSQIVNDFQKGDIAEGYSVSREKKESFPLTVTSAQKNPTAFYLCASSIQPGMADTQYFGPGTRLTVL.

The genes are TRBV4-3 and TRBJ2-1, with 13 nucleotides matching TRBD2. In germline, CDR1 is LGHNA, CDR2 YSLEER. V lost 4 bases, J lost 8 bases, and 5 bases stayed unmatched. The CDR3 totals 15 residues. CDR3 protein: CASSLGLAGSYEQFF. The CDR3 region has the DNA TGCGCCAGCAGCCTGGGACTAGCGGGGTCGTATGAGCAGTTCTTC.

J is TRBJ2-5 and V is TRBV10-1; D is undetermined. The CDR3 totals 15 residues. Germline CDR1 WNHNN, CDR2 SYGVQD (reference sequence). Deletions cut 0 bases from V and 4 bases from J, with 12 bases between. CDR3 sequence: CASSESIGLGETQYF. In nucleotides, the CDR3 is TGCGCCAGCAGTGAGTCGATAGGGTTGGGAGAGACCCAGTACTTC.

The chain combines TRBV11-2 with TRBJ2-2, with D tentatively TRBD1 or TRBD2 (7 bases each). This CDR3 has 18 residues. The germline V gene has CDR1 SGHAT and CDR2 FQNNGV. V lost 6 bases and J lost 0, with 20 bases in between. The CDR3 is CASSPGGAGASNTGELFF. DNA for the CDR3: TGTGCCAGCAGTCCAGGGGGGGCGGGAGCCTCGAACACCGGGGAGCTGTTTTTT.

CDR3 bases: TGTGCCAGCAGTTTAGATCCCTCGGGATTGTTTGGCTACACCTTC. It translates to CASSLDPSGLFGYTF. The genes are TRBV27 and TRBJ1-2; D gene unclear. CDR3 length: 15 residues. In germline, CDR1 is MNHEY, CDR2 SMNVEV (reference sequence). Deletions cut 2 bases from V and 7 bases from J, with 17 bases between.

The chain recombines TRBV6-5 with TRBJ1-1; weak D call: TRBD1 (5 bases). V lost 5 bases and J 1 base, leaving 11 bases between the germline ends. Germline V gene lookup returns CDR1 MNHEY and CDR2 SVGAGI. There are 14 residues in the CDR3. CDR3 protein: CASSHGTANTEAFF. The CDR3 DNA is TGTGCCAGCAGTCATGGGACGGCGAACACTGAAGCTTTCTTT.

This chain links TRBV5-4 with TRBJ1-1; possible D gene TRBD1, 5 bases. CDR1 SGHNT and CDR2 YYREEE come from the germline V gene (reference sequence). V shed 3 bases and J shed 9 bases, with 18 bases lying between them. The CDR3 sequence is 14 residues long. The CDR3 nucleotides are TGTGCCAGCAGCTCTCCGGGACTAGGGATTAAAGCTTTCTTT. Encoded protein: CASSSPGLGIKAFF.

The chain uses TRBV5-4 and TRBJ1-2, with 9 bases identical to TRBD1. The CDR3 runs 13 residues. Germline CDR1 reads SGHNT; CDR2 reads YYREEE (reference sequence). V lost 5 bases and J lost 7; bases outside the gene matches: 6. The CDR3: CASSLDRGGGYTF. CDR3 in DNA: TGTGCCAGCAGTCTCGACAGGGGGGGTGGCTACACCTTC.

The chain recombines TRBV11-3 with TRBJ1-1; 7 positions agree with TRBD1. The CDR3 is 15 amino acids. Germline CDR1 reads SGHNT; CDR2 reads YENEEA. V shed 1 base and J 2 bases; nucleotides not matched to a gene: 4. For the CDR3, the DNA is TGTGCCAGCAGCTTAGGTGGGACAGAAAACACTGAAGCTTTCTTT. Protein: CASSLGGTENTEAFF. Together with reference TRBV11-3 and TRBJ1-1, the CDR3 gives the full variable domain: EAGVVQSPRYKIIEKKQPVAFWCNPISGHNTLYWYLQNLGQGPELLIRYENEEAVDDSQLPKDRFSAERLKGVDSTLKIQPAELGDSAVYLCASSLGGTENTEAFFGQGTRLTVV.

This chain uses TRBV5-1 with TRBJ1-2; 7 bases are shared with TRBD1. There are 14 residues in the CDR3. The junction had 4 bases not matched to a gene; V was cut back by 0 bases and J by 5 bases. Germline CDR1 and CDR2: SGHRS and YFSETQ. CDR3 DNA: TGCGCCAGCAGCTTGGACAGGGGAGGGTATGGCTACACCTTC. This codes for CASSLDRGGYGYTF.

This clone was seen once. This chain uses TRBV10-1 with TRBJ2-7, with 7 positions matching TRBD1. With V trimmed by 6 bases and J by 6 bases, 8 bases remained unmatched. Germline V lookup: CDR1 WNHNN, CDR2 SYGVQD (reference sequence). The CDR3 runs to 13 residues. CDR3 nucleotide sequence: TGCGCCAGCAGCCGGGACAGATCCGGCGAGCAGTACTTC. It specifies CASSRDRSGEQYF.

This rearrangement joins TRBV6-5 to TRBJ2-1; 11 bases map to TRBD2. Trimming took 4 bases from V and 4 from J; bases not matched to a gene: 3. The CDR3 is 15 amino acids. Germline V CDR1 and CDR2: MNHEY, SVGAGI. CDR3 sequence (DNA): TGTGCCAGCAGTTGGAGGACTAGCGGGTACAATGAGCAGTTCTTC. Encoded protein: CASSWRTSGYNEQFF.